This T cell receptor beta chain was sequenced during a study of blood T cell repertoires in COVID-19 (dated by TCRdb to 2020 to 2022). Some background on the complete study: Collaborator samples came from the United States, Italy and Spain and covered acute and convalescent phases of COVID-19. The material from the prospective study consisted of cDNA or gDNA derived from T cells, B-cell-depleted T cells, or PBMCs. Subjects who had been exposed to COVID-19, were actively infected with it, or had recovered from it provided the deeply sampled blood TCRbeta repertoires that made up the dataset. The repertoires were released in a freely available public database intended as a resource for research on the immune response to SARS-CoV-2. Nearly every sample came with metadata listing a de-identified subject ID, COVID-19 status, age in years and sex. Samples came from the ongoing ImmuneRACE study (first 160 participants) plus 1,254 subjects from 6 global collaborators. HLA class I and class II types, where available, came from metadata supplied by the sample provider rather than from assay-based typing. What the research found in general, with its limitations: How much clinical and demographic metadata was included differed by source and by participant, and the metadata was provided uncurated.

Trimmed from V: 4 bases; trimmed from J: 9 bases; junction bases lacking a gene match: 6. Its CDR3 holds 13 amino acids, cysteine through phenylalanine. The kept DNA is CDR3 alone, 39 bases in frame from the first base. The immunoSEQ Assay, a bias-controlled multiplex PCR, was used to amplify TCRbeta CDR3 regions from genomic DNA. In the original analysis: Nucleated cell counts per sample were estimated from amplification of reference gene primers within the assay. Sequence reads were collapsed and filtered to measure the absolute abundance of every unique TCRbeta CDR3 rearrangement. For each sample, productive Simpson clonality was calculated as the square root of Simpson's diversity index across productive rearrangements. This is the immuneACCESS table as TCRdb keeps it, with only in-frame sequences that have V and J called. A part of the clones is gone; compared with another copy, unresolved V genes explain less than half, and the rest is unexplained. That table gives V, J and clone size, and the DNA gave D and trimming. The sample has a few hundred thousand clones on record, about four fifths of them singletons. In total, the top ten clones hold roughly 3.1% of the sample.

The collaborating institutions used their own protocols to collect whole blood in K2EDTA tubes. Collaborator samples were shipped for TCRbeta analysis as frozen whole blood, isolated PBMCs, or DNA extracted from either sample type. With respect to this clone: What this receptor recognizes is not known. No clone much larger than this one lies a single base away; base qualities are absent.

The sample taken for sequencing was peripheral blood. The chain was built from TRBV12-3 or TRBV12-4 and TRBJ2-7; TRBD1 lines up with 10 middle nucleotides. This TCR derives from a woman aged 18-29 years with acute or convalescent COVID-19. The CDR3 reads as follows: CASSSDRGLGQYF. The nucleotides are TGTGCCAGCAGTTCCGACAGGGGGCTTGGGCAGTACTTC.